This TCR beta chain was recorded in a study of blood T cell repertoires in COVID-19. On the study more broadly: Some COVID-19 samples were acute and others convalescent; all came from the United States, Italy and Spain. From T cells, B-cell-depleted T cells, or PBMCs came the material, which was cDNA or gDNA.

The junction had 4 bases not matched to a gene; V was cut back by 5 bases and J by 0 bases. This CDR3 region has 14 residues. Germline V gene sequence: CDR1 LGHDT, CDR2 YNNKEL (reference sequence). In the original analysis: Using reference gene primer amplification, nucleated cell counts were estimated. Produced via immunoSEQ multiplex PCR; TCRdb's table is partial and in-frame only. For V, J and clone size, that table is used; D and trimming come from the DNA. The repertoire includes about 260,000 clones, approximately 80% of them detected once, and over 8.5% sits in the top ten. The chain recombines TRBV3-1 (or the pseudogene TRBV3-2) with TRBJ2-7, with 7 bases aligning to TRBD2. This sequence originates from a human donor in a cohort sampled during active COVID-19. Input material: peripheral blood. The CDR3 spells CASSRGGSSYEQYF. The CDR3 region has the DNA TGTGCCAGCAGCAGAGGCGGGAGCTCCTACGAGCAGTACTTC.